This is a list of T cell receptor beta chains from one sample in a study of lymphopenia after photon versus proton radiotherapy. Sequencing used immunoSEQ multiplex PCR; TCRdb keeps in-frame clones, though not all of them. The table has around 62,000 clones, roughly 80% seen once. The sample here was peripheral blood, taken from a patient treated with proton-based radiotherapy. The source of these receptors is a man aged 55-75 years with pancreatic cancer. Both conserved end residues are part of each CDR3. The D gene is left open where the match is weak. Size is omitted from some rows. Given values are once, few, many or a class for expanded clones.

size	V	J	length	D	DNA	CDR3
-	TRBV4-2	TRBJ2-1	14	TRBD2	TGTGCCAGCGCCGTAGCGGGAGTCGGGAATGAGCAGTTCTTC	CASAVAGVGNEQFF
once	TRBV6-1	TRBJ1-2	13	-	TGTGCCAGCAGCCTACTACAGATTAATGGCTACACCTTC	CASSLLQINGYTF
-	TRBV21-1	TRBJ1-2	13	-	TGTGCCAGGGGAGCAGGGGCCACCTATGGCTACACCTTC	CARGAGATYGYTF
-	TRBV19	TRBJ1-2	17	-	TGTGCCAGTAGTATTCTCTCCGGCACAGGGAGTTCAGGCGGCTACACCTTC	CASSILSGTGSSGGYTF
once	TRBV28	TRBJ1-5	13	-	TGTGCCAGCAGACAGGGAAGCAATCAGCCCCAGCATTTT	CASRQGSNQPQHF
medium-sized	TRBV18	TRBJ2-7	17	-	TGTGCCAGCTCACCGTCCTCTGGCGGGACGACTTCCTACGAGCAGTACTTC	CASSPSSGGTTSYEQYF
-	TRBV7-2	TRBJ2-5	12	TRBD1	TGTGCCAGTGCCGGGACAGTAGAGACCCAGTACTTC	CASAGTVETQYF
once	TRBV5-4	TRBJ2-1	16	TRBD2	TGTGCCAGCAGCTTGGTGGGCCTAGCGGGAGAGGTTGAGCAGTTCTTC	CASSLVGLAGEVEQFF
-	TRBV7-9	TRBJ2-7	12	-	TGTGCCAGCGCGGGCCGCTCCTACGAGCAGTACTTC	CASAGRSYEQYF
once	TRBV6-6	TRBJ2-4	16	TRBD1	TGTGCCACCGATAACCGCCGGGACAGGGGCGTAAACATTCAGTACTTC	CATDNRRDRGVNIQYF
-	TRBV6-5	TRBJ2-2	15	-	TGTGCCAGCAGTTACTGGGCGAAGGGAGACGGGGAGCTGTTTTTT	CASSYWAKGDGELFF
-	TRBV7-2	TRBJ2-7	17	TRBD2	TGTGCCAGCAGCTTAGGATTAGCGGGGTCGGGCTCCTACGAGCAGTACTTC	CASSLGLAGSGSYEQYF
-	TRBV2	TRBJ2-7	14	TRBD2	TGTGCCAGCAAGGGACTAGCGGGAGGCGGCGAGCAGTACTTC	CASKGLAGGGEQYF
-	TRBV7-9	TRBJ1-1	15	-	TGTGCCAGCAGCCCCCTTGGGGCTCGGAACACTGAAGCTTTCTTT	CASSPLGARNTEAFF
-	TRBV9	TRBJ2-1	15	-	TGTGCCAGCAGCGCCGGGACTTCCACCTACAATGAGCAGTTCTTC	CASSAGTSTYNEQFF
-	TRBV21-1	TRBJ1-4	19	-	TGTGCCAGCAGCCCCCGGAAGATGGAGGGTGTCGCAACTAATGAAAAACTGTTTTTT	CASSPRKMEGVATNEKLFF
few	TRBV28	TRBJ1-2	17	-	TGTGCCAGCAGTTTATTCACTCTTGGGGTCCCCTACTATGGCTACACCTTC	CASSLFTLGVPYYGYTF
-	TRBV18	TRBJ2-2	17	TRBD2	TGTGCCAGCTCACCAATCCTAGCGGGAGGAGACACCGGGGAGCTGTTTTTT	CASSPILAGGDTGELFF
-	TRBV18	TRBJ2-7	13	-	TGTGCCAGCTCACCATCCGGGGTAGGCGAGCAGTACTTC	CASSPSGVGEQYF
-	TRBV5-6	TRBJ1-2	15	-	TGTGCCAGCAGCTCACCCAAGAGGGCTAGCTATGGCTACACCTTC	CASSSPKRASYGYTF
-	TRBV6-5	TRBJ2-1	14	-	TGTGCCAGCGGACCTCCGGGGACCTACAATGAGCAGTTCTTC	CASGPPGTYNEQFF
-	TRBV29-1	TRBJ1-1	13	-	TGCAGCGTTGAAGTTCGGGGACCCCGGGAAGCTTTCTTT	CSVEVRGPREAFF
-	TRBV5-1	TRBJ1-4	15	-	TGCGCCAGCAGCTTGTCGTATATGGAGCATGAAAAACTGTTTTTT	CASSLSYMEHEKLFF
-	TRBV7-7	TRBJ2-2	15	TRBD1	TGTGCTAGCAGCTCCGACAGGGCTGGGGCCGGGGAGCTGTTTTTT	CASSSDRAGAGELFF
-	TRBV12-5	TRBJ2-1	11	-	TGTGCTAGTGGTTTTTCCAATGAGCAGTTCTTC	CASGFSNEQFF
few	TRBV27	TRBJ2-7	18	TRBD2	TGTGCCAGCAGGCCAAACGGGAGGGTGGTAATTAGCTCCTACGAGCAGTACTTC	CASRPNGRVVISSYEQYF
few	TRBV7-8	TRBJ2-1	17	-	TGTGCCAGCAGCTACGGTCAGGGTAGCGGTACCTACAATGAGCAGTTCTTC	CASSYGQGSGTYNEQFF
-	TRBV11-2	TRBJ2-7	13	-	TGTGCCAGCAGCCCGCGACTGGTCTACGAGCAGTACTTC	CASSPRLVYEQYF
-	TRBV29-1	TRBJ1-5	13	TRBD1	TGCAGCGTTTCAGGGGGGCTAGAGCAGCCCCAGCATTTT	CSVSGGLEQPQHF
-	TRBV10-3	TRBJ2-5	18	TRBD2	TGTGCCATCAGTGAGTCGAGGGCTAGCGGGAGGGCCAGAGAGACCCAGTACTTC	CAISESRASGRARETQYF
-	TRBV29-1	TRBJ1-5	14	TRBD1	TGCAGCGTTGAAACAGGGGGAGTGGATCAGCCCCAGCATTTT	CSVETGGVDQPQHF
once	TRBV29-1	TRBJ1-2	13	-	TGCAGCGTTGAACCCCATATGGGCTATGGCTACACCTTC	CSVEPHMGYGYTF
-	TRBV7-2	TRBJ2-7	14	TRBD1	TGTGCCAGCAGCCGAGACAGGGGAAATGCCGAGCAGTACTTC	CASSRDRGNAEQYF
-	TRBV2	TRBJ1-5	16	-	TGTGCCAGCCATGGGGTGGGGGACACTAGCAATCAGCCCCAGCATTTT	CASHGVGDTSNQPQHF
once	TRBV5-4	TRBJ2-7	15	TRBD1	TGTGCCAGCAGCTTGAACCAGGGGGCTTCCTACGAGCAGCACTTC	CASSLNQGASYEQHF
-	TRBV6-1	TRBJ2-1	15	TRBD1	TGTGCCAGCAGGGGCGGGACAGGGGGACGGAATGAGCAGTTCTTC	CASRGGTGGRNEQFF
-	TRBV7-6	TRBJ2-3	15	-	TGTGCCAGCAGCTTGGGGCTGTCTAGCACAGATACGCAGTATTTT	CASSLGLSSTDTQYF
few	TRBV30	TRBJ2-1	12	-	TGTGCCTGGCAGGGGTTCTACAATGAGCAGTTCTTC	CAWQGFYNEQFF
once	TRBV6-6	TRBJ2-7	14	-	TGTGCCAGCAGTTCGGCCGGACGCCACTACGAGCAGTACTTC	CASSSAGRHYEQYF
-	TRBV7-2	TRBJ1-5	14	-	TGTGCCAGCAGCTTAATCCACGGGGATCAGCCCCAGCATTTT	CASSLIHGDQPQHF
-	TRBV19	TRBJ2-1	16	-	TGTGCCAGTAGCCGCTATGGCGCGGGGAGCTACAATGAGCAGTTCTTC	CASSRYGAGSYNEQFF
-	TRBV6-6	TRBJ1-2	15	-	TGTGCCAGCAGTTACCCTTTCCGGGACACCTATGGCTACACCTTC	CASSYPFRDTYGYTF
-	TRBV11-2	TRBJ2-3	13	-	TGTGCCAGCAGGGAGGGGGTCGCACATACGCAGTATTTT	CASREGVAHTQYF
-	TRBV7-3	TRBJ2-5	14	-	TGTGCCAGCAGCAAAGGGGCAGCCCAAGAGACCCAGTACTTC	CASSKGAAQETQYF
-	TRBV7-2	TRBJ2-3	16	TRBD2	TGTGCCAGCAGCTTCGGCGGGACTAGCGGCACAGATACGCAGTATTTT	CASSFGGTSGTDTQYF